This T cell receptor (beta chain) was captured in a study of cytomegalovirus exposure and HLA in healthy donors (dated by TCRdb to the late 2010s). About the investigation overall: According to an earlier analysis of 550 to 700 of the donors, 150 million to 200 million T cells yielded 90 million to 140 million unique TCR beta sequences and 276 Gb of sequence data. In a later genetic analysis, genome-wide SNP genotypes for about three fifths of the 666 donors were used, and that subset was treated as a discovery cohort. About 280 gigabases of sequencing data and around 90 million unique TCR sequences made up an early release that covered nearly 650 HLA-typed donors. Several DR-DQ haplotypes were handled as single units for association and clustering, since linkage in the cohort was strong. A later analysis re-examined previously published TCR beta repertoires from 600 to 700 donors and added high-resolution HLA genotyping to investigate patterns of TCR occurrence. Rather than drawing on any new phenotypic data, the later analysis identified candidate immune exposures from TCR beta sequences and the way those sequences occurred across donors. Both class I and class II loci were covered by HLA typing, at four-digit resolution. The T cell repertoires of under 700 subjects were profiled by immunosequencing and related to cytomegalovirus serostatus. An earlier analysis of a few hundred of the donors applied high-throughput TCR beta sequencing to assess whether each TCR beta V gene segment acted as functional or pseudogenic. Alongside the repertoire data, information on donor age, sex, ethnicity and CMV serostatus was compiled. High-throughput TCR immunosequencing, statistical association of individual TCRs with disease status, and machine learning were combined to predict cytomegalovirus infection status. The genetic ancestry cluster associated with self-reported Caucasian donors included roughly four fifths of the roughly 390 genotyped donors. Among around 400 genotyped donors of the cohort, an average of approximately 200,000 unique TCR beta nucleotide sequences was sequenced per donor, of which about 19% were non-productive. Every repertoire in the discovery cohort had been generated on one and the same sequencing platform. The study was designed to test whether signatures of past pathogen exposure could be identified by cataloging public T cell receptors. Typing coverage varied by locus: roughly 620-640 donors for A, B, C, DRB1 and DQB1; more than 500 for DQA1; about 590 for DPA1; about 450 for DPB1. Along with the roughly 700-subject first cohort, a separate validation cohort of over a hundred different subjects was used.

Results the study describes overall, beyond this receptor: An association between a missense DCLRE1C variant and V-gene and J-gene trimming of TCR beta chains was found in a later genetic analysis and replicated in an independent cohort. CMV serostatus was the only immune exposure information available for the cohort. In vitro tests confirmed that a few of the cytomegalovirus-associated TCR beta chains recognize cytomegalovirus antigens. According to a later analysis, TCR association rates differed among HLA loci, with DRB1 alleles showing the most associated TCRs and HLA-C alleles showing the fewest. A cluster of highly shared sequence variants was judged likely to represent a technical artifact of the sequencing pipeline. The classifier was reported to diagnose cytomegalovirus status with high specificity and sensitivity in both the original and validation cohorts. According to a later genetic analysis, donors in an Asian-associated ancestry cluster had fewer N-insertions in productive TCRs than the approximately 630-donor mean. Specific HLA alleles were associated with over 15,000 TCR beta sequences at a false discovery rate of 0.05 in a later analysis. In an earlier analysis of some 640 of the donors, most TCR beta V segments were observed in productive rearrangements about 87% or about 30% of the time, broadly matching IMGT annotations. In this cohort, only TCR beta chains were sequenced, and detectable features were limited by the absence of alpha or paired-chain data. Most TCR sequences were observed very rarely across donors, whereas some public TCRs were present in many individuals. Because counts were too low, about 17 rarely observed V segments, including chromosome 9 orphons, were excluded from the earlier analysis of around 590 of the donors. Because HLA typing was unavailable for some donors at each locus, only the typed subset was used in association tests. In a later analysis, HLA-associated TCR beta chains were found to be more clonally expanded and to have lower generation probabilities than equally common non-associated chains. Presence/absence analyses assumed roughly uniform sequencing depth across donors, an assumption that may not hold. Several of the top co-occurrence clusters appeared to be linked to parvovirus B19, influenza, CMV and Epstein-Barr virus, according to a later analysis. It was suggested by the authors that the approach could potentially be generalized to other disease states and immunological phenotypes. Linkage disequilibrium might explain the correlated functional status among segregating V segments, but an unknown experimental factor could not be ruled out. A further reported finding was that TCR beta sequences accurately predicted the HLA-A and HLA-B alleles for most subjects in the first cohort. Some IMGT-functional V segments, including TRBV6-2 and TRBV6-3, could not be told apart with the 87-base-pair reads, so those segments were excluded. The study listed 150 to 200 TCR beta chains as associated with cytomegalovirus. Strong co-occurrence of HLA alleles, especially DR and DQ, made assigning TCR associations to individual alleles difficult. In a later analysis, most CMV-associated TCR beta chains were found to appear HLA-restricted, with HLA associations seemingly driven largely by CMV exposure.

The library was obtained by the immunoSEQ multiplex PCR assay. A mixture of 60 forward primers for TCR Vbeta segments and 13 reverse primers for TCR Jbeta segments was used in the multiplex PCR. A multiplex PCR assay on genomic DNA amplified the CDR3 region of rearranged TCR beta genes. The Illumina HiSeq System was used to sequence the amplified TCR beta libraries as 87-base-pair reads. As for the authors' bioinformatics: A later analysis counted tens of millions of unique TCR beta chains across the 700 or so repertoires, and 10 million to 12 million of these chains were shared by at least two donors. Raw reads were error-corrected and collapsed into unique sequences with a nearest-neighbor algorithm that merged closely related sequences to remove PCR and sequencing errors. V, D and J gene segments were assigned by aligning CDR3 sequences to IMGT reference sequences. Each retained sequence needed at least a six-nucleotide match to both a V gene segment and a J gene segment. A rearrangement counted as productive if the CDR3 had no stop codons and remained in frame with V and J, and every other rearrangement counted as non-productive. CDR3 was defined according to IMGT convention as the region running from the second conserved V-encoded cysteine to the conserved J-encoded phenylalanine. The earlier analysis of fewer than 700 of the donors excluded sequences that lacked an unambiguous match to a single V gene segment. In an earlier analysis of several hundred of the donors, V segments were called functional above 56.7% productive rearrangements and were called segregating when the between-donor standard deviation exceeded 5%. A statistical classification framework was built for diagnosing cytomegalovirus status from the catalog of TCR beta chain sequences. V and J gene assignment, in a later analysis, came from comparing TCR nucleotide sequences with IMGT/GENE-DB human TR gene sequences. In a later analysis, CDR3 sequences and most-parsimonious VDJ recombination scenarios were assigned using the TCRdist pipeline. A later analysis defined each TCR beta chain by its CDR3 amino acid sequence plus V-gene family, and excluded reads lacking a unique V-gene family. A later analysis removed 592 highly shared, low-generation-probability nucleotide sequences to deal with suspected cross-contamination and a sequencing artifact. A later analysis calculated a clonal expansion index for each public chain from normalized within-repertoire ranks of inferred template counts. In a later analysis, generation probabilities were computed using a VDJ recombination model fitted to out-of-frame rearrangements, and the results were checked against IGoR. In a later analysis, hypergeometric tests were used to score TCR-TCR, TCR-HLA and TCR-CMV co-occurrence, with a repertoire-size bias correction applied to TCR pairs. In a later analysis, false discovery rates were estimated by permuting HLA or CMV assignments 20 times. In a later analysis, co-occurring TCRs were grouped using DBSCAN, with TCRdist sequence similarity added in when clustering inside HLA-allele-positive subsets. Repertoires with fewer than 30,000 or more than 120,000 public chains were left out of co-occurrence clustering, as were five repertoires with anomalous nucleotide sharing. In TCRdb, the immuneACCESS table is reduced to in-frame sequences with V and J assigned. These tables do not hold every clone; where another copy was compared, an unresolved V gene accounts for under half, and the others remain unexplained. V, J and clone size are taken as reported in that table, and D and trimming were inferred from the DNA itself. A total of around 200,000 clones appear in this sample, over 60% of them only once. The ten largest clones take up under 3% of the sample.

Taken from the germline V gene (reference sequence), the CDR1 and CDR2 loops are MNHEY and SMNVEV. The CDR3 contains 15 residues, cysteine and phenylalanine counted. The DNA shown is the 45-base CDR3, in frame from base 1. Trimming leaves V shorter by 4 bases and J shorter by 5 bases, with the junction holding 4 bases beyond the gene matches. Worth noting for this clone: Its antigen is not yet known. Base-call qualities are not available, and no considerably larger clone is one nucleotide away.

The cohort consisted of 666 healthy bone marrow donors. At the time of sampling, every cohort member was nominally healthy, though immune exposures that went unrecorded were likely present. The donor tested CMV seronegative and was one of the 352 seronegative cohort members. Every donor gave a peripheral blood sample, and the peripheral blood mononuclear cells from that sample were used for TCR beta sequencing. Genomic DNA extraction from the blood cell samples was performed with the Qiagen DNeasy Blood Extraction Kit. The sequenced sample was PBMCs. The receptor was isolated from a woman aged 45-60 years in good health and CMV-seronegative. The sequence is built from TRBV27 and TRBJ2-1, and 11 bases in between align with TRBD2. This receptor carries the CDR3 CASSSGLADNNEQFF. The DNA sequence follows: TGTGCCAGCAGTTCGGGACTAGCGGATAACAATGAGCAGTTCTTC.